The T cell receptor beta chain described here comes from a study of blood T cell repertoires in COVID-19. In the study overall: Acute and convalescent COVID-19 samples came from the United States, Italy and Spain. T cells, B-cell-depleted T cells, or PBMCs supplied cDNA or gDNA.

Germline CDR1 reads SGHAT; CDR2 reads FQNNGV. The CDR3 is 15 residues long. V lost 2 bases, J lost 0 bases, and 2 bases stayed unmatched. Authors' methods: Amplification with reference gene primers provided the estimates of nucleated cell counts. TCRdb keeps only in-frame clones here, not all; method: immunoSEQ multiplex PCR. Clonal size and the V and J genes are those of that table, whereas D and trimming came from the DNA. The table has around 270,000 clones, 84% seen once. The TCR originated in a man in his 60s with acute or convalescent COVID-19. The sample consisted of peripheral blood. V and J are TRBV11-2 and TRBJ1-2; 8 bases match TRBD1. DNA of the CDR3: TGTGCCAGCAGCTTACCGGGACAGGCTAACTATGGCTACACCTTC. Translated, it gives CASSLPGQANYGYTF. The full variable domain, completed using reference TRBV11-2 and TRBJ1-2, is EAGVAQSPRYKIIEKRQSVAFWCNPISGHATLYWYQQILGQGPKLLIQFQNNGVVDDSQLPKDRFSAERLKGVDSTLKIQPAKLEDSAVYLCASSLPGQANYGYTFGSGTRLTVV.